Listed below are T cell receptor beta chains from one sample, sequenced in a study of blood T cell repertoires in COVID-19. The repertoire was sequenced with immunoSEQ multiplex PCR; TCRdb's copy has only in-frame clones and lacks some. In the table there are 300,000 or so clones, 87% of which are singletons. The specimen was PBMCs or T cells enriched from blood (not recorded which). Receptors were obtained from a woman aged 25 to 39 who had recovered from COVID-19. The CDR3 runs from the conserved cysteine through the conserved F or W. Each record gives: D gene, clone size, J gene, V gene, CDR3 DNA, CDR3 protein. A D gene is named only where the DNA matches it firmly. Clone size is stated in some rows and not others, as once, few, many or a class when expanded.

>-|-|TRBJ1-1|TRBV29-1
TGCAGCGTTCTCCTGTTCGAAGCTTTCTTT
CSVLLFEAFF
>TRBD2|-|TRBJ2-1|TRBV23-1
TGCGCCAGCAGTCAATCGATTAGCGGGGGGCGTAGCTACAATGAGCAGTTCTTC
CASSQSISGGRSYNEQFF
>-|-|TRBJ2-2|TRBV28
TGTGCCAGCAGTTTATCAGGGCCCCGGCTCACCGGGGAGCTGTTTTTT
CASSLSGPRLTGELFF
>TRBD1|-|TRBJ1-5|TRBV19
TGTGCCAGTAGTATAGGGGACAGGGTCTCTCAGCCCCAGCATTTT
CASSIGDRVSQPQHF
>TRBD1|-|TRBJ2-6|TRBV12-5
TGTGCTAGTGGTTTCCGGACAGGGTCTGGGGCCAACGTCCTGACTTTC
CASGFRTGSGANVLTF
>-|-|TRBJ1-2|TRBV12-3/TRBV12-4
TGTGCCAGCAGTTTATCAGTTGACAGCTACACCTTC
CASSLSVDSYTF
>-|-|TRBJ2-3|TRBV7-2
TGTGCCAGCAGCTCCCTTTTATTCACAGATACGCAGTATTTT
CASSSLLFTDTQYF
>TRBD1|once|TRBJ1-2|TRBV18
TGTGCCAGCTCACCTAATTTGGAGACAGGGAATGGCTACACCTTC
CASSPNLETGNGYTF
>-|-|TRBJ1-5|TRBV3-1/TRBV3-2
TGTGCCAGCAGCCAAGATCCACCGGGGAACAATCAGCCCCAGCATTTT
CASSQDPPGNNQPQHF
>-|-|TRBJ1-1|TRBV6-1
TGTGCCAGCAGTGTGGAGGGTATGGGGGTGAACACTGAAGCTTTCTTT
CASSVEGMGVNTEAFF
>TRBD2|-|TRBJ2-2|TRBV5-1
TGCGCCAGCCGCTATAGGCCCAGCGGGGACGCCGGGGAGCTGTTTTTT
CASRYRPSGDAGELFF
>-|-|TRBJ2-3|TRBV10-2
TGCGCCAGCAGTGACGTCTCGTACACAGATACGCAGTATTTT
CASSDVSYTDTQYF
>-|-|TRBJ1-3|TRBV7-9
TGTGCCAGCATCACAACCTCAGAGGCGTCGGGAAACACCATATATTTT
CASITTSEASGNTIYF
>TRBD2|-|TRBJ2-5|TRBV5-1
TGCGCCAGCAGCTACCTAGCGGGGGGACAAGAGACCCAGTACTTC
CASSYLAGGQETQYF
>-|-|TRBJ2-4|TRBV4-1
TGCGCCAGCAGCCAAGTTGTTCTAGCGGCCAAAAACATTCAGTACTTC
CASSQVVLAAKNIQYF
>TRBD2|few|TRBJ2-1|TRBV25-1
TGTGCCAGCAGTGGGCTAGCGGGGGAAAACAATGAGCAGTTCTTC
CASSGLAGENNEQFF
>-|-|TRBJ2-3|TRBV18
TGTGCCAGCTCACCAGGGCGACTGGGGCATACAGATACGCAGTATTTT
CASSPGRLGHTDTQYF
>TRBD1|few|TRBJ1-5|TRBV28
TGTGCCAGCAGTGAGGACAGGGCCGCGGGCAATCAGCCCCAGCATTTT
CASSEDRAAGNQPQHF
>TRBD1|-|TRBJ1-1|TRBV6-2/TRBV6-3
TGTGCCAGCAGCACAGGGACAGGGGCTTTCTTT
CASSTGTGAFF
>TRBD2|-|TRBJ2-5|TRBV6-6
TGTGCCAGCAGCCACGGGGGGGCCGCGGTGGAGACCCAGTACTTC
CASSHGGAAVETQYF
>TRBD1|-|TRBJ2-7|TRBV28
TGTGCCAGCAGTTCGGGACAGCTGGACGAGCAGTACTTC
CASSSGQLDEQYF
>TRBD1|-|TRBJ1-2|TRBV6-5
TGTGCCAGCAGTAGCCTAGGGACAGGGAACTATGGCTACACCTTC
CASSSLGTGNYGYTF
>TRBD1|-|TRBJ1-6|TRBV7-9
TGTGCCAGCAGCTCCCTAGGACAGGGAAATTCACCCCTCCACTTT
CASSSLGQGNSPLHF
>-|-|TRBJ2-7|TRBV28
TGTGCCAGCAGAGCAGGGATCTACGAGCAGTACTTC
CASRAGIYEQYF
>-|-|TRBJ2-5|TRBV9
TGTGCCAGCAGCGTAGACGGTGGCAGGGAAGAGACCCAGTACTTC
CASSVDGGREETQYF
>TRBD1|-|TRBJ1-2|TRBV18
TGTGCCAGCTCACCTCGGGACAGGGGTAACTATGGCTACACCTTC
CASSPRDRGNYGYTF
>-|once|TRBJ2-7|TRBV6-5
TGTGCCAGCAGTTACTCGCTCCTGGCCCCCTACGAGCAGTACTTC
CASSYSLLAPYEQYF
>TRBD1|few|TRBJ2-2|TRBV5-6
TGTGCCAGCAGCTTGGATACGTGGGTCAGGGGGACAGAAACCGGGGAGCTGTTTTTT
CASSLDTWVRGTETGELFF
>-|-|TRBJ2-3|TRBV28
TGTGCCAGCAGTTTCGGTCCGGTTAGCACAGATACGCAGTATTTT
CASSFGPVSTDTQYF
>TRBD1|-|TRBJ1-1|TRBV5-1
TGCGCCAGCAGCTTCAGGGGACAGATGAACACTGAAGCTTTCTTT
CASSFRGQMNTEAFF
>-|few|TRBJ1-6|TRBV28
TGTGCCAGCAGTTATGGACAGAGGACGGGGAGTAATTCACCCCTCCACTTT
CASSYGQRTGSNSPLHF
>TRBD1|-|TRBJ1-1|TRBV3-1/TRBV3-2
TGTGCCAGCAGCCAGAGGACAGGGGGTTGGAACACTGAAGCTTTCTTT
CASSQRTGGWNTEAFF
>TRBD1|few|TRBJ1-5|TRBV19
TGTGCCAGTAGTATCGGGGACAGGAGGAATCAGCCCCAGCATTTT
CASSIGDRRNQPQHF
>TRBD1|-|TRBJ1-2|TRBV3-1/TRBV3-2
TGTGCCAGCAGCCAGGCAGGGACAGGGGGTTTAGGCTACACCTTC
CASSQAGTGGLGYTF
>-|-|TRBJ1-1|TRBV4-1
TGCGCCAGCAGCCATCCCGACCCGGAGGCTGAAGCTTTCTTT
CASSHPDPEAEAFF
>TRBD1|-|TRBJ2-7|TRBV10-3
TGTGCCATCAGTGAGCAGTCCGGGACAGTTTTTTCCTACGAGCAGTACTTC
CAISEQSGTVFSYEQYF
>TRBD1|few|TRBJ1-6|TRBV12-3/TRBV12-4
TGTGCCAGCGGACAGGGGGAGCATTCACCCCTCCACTTT
CASGQGEHSPLHF
>TRBD2|-|TRBJ2-5|TRBV19
TGTGCCAGTAGTATAGCTGGGACTAGCGGGGGGCAAGAGACCCAGTACTTC
CASSIAGTSGGQETQYF
>-|-|TRBJ1-1|TRBV28
TGTGCCAGCAGTTTCGGGCGGGGGTGGACTGAAGCTTTCTTT
CASSFGRGWTEAFF
>-|-|TRBJ1-5|TRBV12-3/TRBV12-4
TGTGCCAGCAGGAACGGGGGCAATCAGCCCCAGCATTTT
CASRNGGNQPQHF
>-|-|TRBJ1-4|TRBV7-2
TGTGCCAGCAGCGGAGGGGCAGAAAAACTGTTTTTT
CASSGGAEKLFF
>TRBD2|few|TRBJ2-3|TRBV29-1
TGCAGCGTGGGGGTTCGCGGGGGGCCCTCGGATACGCAGTATTTT
CSVGVRGGPSDTQYF
>-|-|TRBJ2-1|TRBV10-2
TGCGCCAGCAGTCCGGCGGGGCTTGGTGATGAGCAGTTCTTC
CASSPAGLGDEQFF
>TRBD1|-|TRBJ1-2|TRBV5-4
TGTGCCAGCAGCTTGGCCTTTATGGGACAGGGGGACTATGGCTACACCTTC
CASSLAFMGQGDYGYTF
>TRBD1|-|TRBJ1-2|TRBV5-1
TGCGCCAGCAGCTTACAGGGGGACTATGGCTACACCTTC
CASSLQGDYGYTF
>TRBD1|-|TRBJ2-7|TRBV18
TGTGCCAGCTCACCCCGGACAGGGAGAATCTACGAGCAGTACTTC
CASSPRTGRIYEQYF
>TRBD1|-|TRBJ1-1|TRBV5-1
TGCGCCAGCAGGGGGACAGGGGAAATGAACACTGAAGCTTTCTTT
CASRGTGEMNTEAFF
>TRBD2|-|TRBJ2-2|TRBV5-4
TGTGCCAGCAGCCGCGGGCGGGGGAGATTGAACACCGGGGAGCTGTTTTTT
CASSRGRGRLNTGELFF
>TRBD1|-|TRBJ1-6|TRBV19
TGTGCCAGTAGGAAAAGACAGGGGAGTTATAATTCACCCCTCCACTTT
CASRKRQGSYNSPLHF
>TRBD1|-|TRBJ2-7|TRBV30
TGTGCCTGGGCTACCGGGACAGGTTACTCCTACGAGCAGTACTTC
CAWATGTGYSYEQYF
>TRBD1|once|TRBJ1-4|TRBV6-6
TGTGCCAGCAGTCGACGGGACAGGGGCTTTAATGAAAAACTGTTTTTT
CASSRRDRGFNEKLFF
>TRBD1|-|TRBJ1-2|TRBV6-5
TGTGCCAGCAGTCCAAGCGACAGGGTCTATGGCTACACCTTC
CASSPSDRVYGYTF
>-|-|TRBJ2-7|TRBV5-6
TGTGCCAGCAGCCGCCTCCGGGGCTACGAGCAGTACTTC
CASSRLRGYEQYF
>-|once|TRBJ2-7|TRBV7-2
TGTGCCAGCAGCCTATACTACGAGCAGTACTTC
CASSLYYEQYF
>TRBD2|-|TRBJ2-2|TRBV9
TGTGCCAGCAGCGTAGCTAGCGGGGGGGCCAGCGGGGAGCTGTTTTTT
CASSVASGGASGELFF
>TRBD2|-|TRBJ2-2|TRBV7-7
TGTGCCAGCAGCTTAAGTAGCGGGGACACCGGGGAGCTGTTTTTT
CASSLSSGDTGELFF
>TRBD1|few|TRBJ2-2|TRBV7-2
TGTGCCAGCAGCTCCAACAGGGGGCTTGCCGGGGAGCTGTTTTTT
CASSSNRGLAGELFF
>-|-|TRBJ2-3|TRBV3-1/TRBV3-2
TGTGCCAGCAGCCAACGTGGGGGACTTAGCACAGATACGCAGTATTTT
CASSQRGGLSTDTQYF
>-|medium-sized|TRBJ1-2|TRBV24-1
TGTGCCACCAGTGACCCCCCGCCGGACTGCGAGAAAAACTATGGCTACACCTTC
CATSDPPPDCEKNYGYTF
>TRBD1|-|TRBJ2-7|TRBV9
TGTGCCAGCAGCGCCGGGACAGAGGTCGAGCAGTACTTC
CASSAGTEVEQYF